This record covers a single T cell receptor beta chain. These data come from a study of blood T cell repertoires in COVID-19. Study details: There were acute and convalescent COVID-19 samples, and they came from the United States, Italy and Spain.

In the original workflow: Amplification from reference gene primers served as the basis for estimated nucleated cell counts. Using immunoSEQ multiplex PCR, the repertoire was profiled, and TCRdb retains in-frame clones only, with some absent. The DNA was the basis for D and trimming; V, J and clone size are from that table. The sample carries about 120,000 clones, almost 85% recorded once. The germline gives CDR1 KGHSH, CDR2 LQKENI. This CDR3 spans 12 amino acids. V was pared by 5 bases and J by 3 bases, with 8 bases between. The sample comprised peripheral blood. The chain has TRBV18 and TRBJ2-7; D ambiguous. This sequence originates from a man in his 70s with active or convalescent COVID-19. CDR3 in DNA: TGTGCCAGCTCAGCCACCTACTACGAGCAGTACTTC. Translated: CASSATYYEQYF. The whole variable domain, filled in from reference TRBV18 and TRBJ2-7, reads NAGVMQNPRHLVRRRGQEARLRCSPMKGHSHVYWYRQLPEEGLKFMVYLQKENIIDESGMPKERFSAEFPKEGPSILRIQQVVRGDSAAYFCASSATYYEQYFGPGTRLTVT.